The entry below gives a single T cell receptor (beta chain) sequence along with its context. The source of the sample is a study of blood T cell repertoires in COVID-19. As for the study in general: Whether acute or convalescent, the COVID-19 samples came from the United States, Italy and Spain. T cells, B-cell-depleted T cells, or PBMCs provided the cDNA or gDNA that served as material.

In the original processing: Nucleated cell counts were estimated from reference gene primer amplification. The method was immunoSEQ multiplex PCR; TCRdb's version includes in-frame clones alone and lacks a portion of them. The DNA was the basis for D and trimming; V, J and clone size are from that table. The sample contains about 280,000 clones, around 90% of which appear only once. Deletions cut 0 bases from V and 1 base from J, with 15 bases between. Germline CDR1 is SSHAT and CDR2 is FNYEAQ (reference sequence). The CDR3 length is 17 residues. The source is a man younger than 30 with active or convalescent COVID-19. The chain employs TRBV7-7 and TRBJ2-5; D might be TRBD1 (5 bases). What was sequenced was peripheral blood. CDR3 region: CASSLAEGENAQETQYF. CDR3 sequence (DNA): TGTGCCAGCAGCTTAGCGGAAGGGGAAAACGCCCAAGAGACCCAGTACTTC. The whole variable domain, filled in from reference TRBV7-7 and TRBJ2-5, reads GAGVSQSPRYKVTKRGQDVTLRCDPISSHATLYWYQQALGQGPEFLTYFNYEAQPDKSGLPSDRFSAERPEGSISTLTIQRTEQRDSAMYRCASSLAEGENAQETQYFGPGTRLLVL.